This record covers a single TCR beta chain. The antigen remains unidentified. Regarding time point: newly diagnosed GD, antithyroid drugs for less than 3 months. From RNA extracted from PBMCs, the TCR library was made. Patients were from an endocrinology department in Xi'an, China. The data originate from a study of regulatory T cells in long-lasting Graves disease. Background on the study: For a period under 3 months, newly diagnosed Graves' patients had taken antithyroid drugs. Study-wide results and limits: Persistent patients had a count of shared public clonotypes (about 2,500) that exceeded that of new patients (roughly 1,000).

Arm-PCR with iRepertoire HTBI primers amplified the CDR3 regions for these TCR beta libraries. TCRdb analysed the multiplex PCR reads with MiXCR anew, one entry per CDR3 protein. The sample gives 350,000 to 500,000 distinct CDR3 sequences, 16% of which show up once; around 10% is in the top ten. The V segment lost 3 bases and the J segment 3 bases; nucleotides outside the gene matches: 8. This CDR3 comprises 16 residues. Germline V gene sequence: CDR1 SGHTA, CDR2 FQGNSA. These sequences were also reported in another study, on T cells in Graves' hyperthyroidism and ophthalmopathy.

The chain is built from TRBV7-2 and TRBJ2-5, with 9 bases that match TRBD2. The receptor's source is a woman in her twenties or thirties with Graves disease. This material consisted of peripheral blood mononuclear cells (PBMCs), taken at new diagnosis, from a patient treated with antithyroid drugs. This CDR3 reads CASSFSGLASEETQYF. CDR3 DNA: TGTGCCAGCAGCTTTTCCGGACTAGCGTCGGAAGAGACCCAGTACTTC.